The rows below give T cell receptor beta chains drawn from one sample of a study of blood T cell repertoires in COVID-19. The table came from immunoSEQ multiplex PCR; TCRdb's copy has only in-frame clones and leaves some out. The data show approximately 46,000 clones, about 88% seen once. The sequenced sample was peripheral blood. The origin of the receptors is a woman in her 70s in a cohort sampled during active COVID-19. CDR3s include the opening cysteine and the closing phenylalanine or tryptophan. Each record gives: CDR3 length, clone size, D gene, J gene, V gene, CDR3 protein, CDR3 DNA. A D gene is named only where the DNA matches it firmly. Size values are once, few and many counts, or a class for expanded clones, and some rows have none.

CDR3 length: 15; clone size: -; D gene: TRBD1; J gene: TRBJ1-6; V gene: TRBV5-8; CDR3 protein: CASSLRSGGNSPLHF; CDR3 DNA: TGTGCCAGCAGCTTGAGGTCAGGGGGCAATTCACCCCTCCACTTT
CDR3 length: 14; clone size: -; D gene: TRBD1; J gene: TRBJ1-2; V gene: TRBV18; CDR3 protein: CASSPGTGGSGYTF; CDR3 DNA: TGTGCCAGCTCACCAGGCACAGGGGGCTCTGGCTACACCTTC
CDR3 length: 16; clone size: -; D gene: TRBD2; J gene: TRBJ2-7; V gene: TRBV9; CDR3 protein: CASSVGAGGLAYEQYF; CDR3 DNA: TGTGCCAGCAGCGTAGGAGCGGGAGGCCTCGCCTACGAGCAGTACTTC
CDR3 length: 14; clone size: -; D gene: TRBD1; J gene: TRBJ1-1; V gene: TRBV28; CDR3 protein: CASSHTGVRTEAFF; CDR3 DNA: TGTGCCAGCAGTCATACAGGGGTTAGGACTGAAGCTTTCTTT
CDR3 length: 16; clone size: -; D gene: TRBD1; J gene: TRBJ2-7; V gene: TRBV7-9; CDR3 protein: CASSQITGTGGNEQYF; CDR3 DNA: TGTGCCAGCAGCCAAATAACCGGGACAGGGGGCAACGAGCAGTACTTC
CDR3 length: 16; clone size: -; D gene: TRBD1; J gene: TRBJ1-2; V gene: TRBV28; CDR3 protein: CASSLPTGGDGYGYTF; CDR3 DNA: TGTGCCAGCAGTTTACCGACAGGGGGCGACGGCTATGGCTACACCTTC
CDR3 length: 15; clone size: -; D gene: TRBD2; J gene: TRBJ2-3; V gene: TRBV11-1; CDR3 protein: CASSRTSDYTDTQYF; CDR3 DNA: TGTGCCAGCAGCCGGACTAGCGACTACACAGATACGCAGTATTTT
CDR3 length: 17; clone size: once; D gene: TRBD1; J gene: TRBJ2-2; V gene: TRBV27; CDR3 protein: CASRRQTGGSRTGELFF; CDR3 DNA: TGTGCCAGCAGACGGCAAACAGGGGGCTCGAGGACCGGGGAGCTGTTTTTT
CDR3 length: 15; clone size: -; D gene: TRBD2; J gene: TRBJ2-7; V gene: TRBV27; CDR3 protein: CASRGLAGVTYEQYF; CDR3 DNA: TGTGCCAGCAGAGGGTTAGCGGGAGTAACCTACGAGCAGTACTTC
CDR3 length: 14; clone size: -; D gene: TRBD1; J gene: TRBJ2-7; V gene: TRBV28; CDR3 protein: CASRLQGGNYEQYF; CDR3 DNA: TGTGCCAGCAGACTACAGGGGGGAAACTACGAGCAGTACTTC
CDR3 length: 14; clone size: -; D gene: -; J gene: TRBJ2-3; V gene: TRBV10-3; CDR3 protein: CAISGWQGTDTQYF; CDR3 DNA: TGTGCCATCAGTGGGTGGCAGGGAACAGATACGCAGTATTTT
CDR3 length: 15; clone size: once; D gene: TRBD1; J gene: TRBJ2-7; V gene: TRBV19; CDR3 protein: CASSGTGTGVDEQYF; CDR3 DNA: TGTGCCAGTAGTGGGACCGGGACAGGGGTAGACGAGCAGTACTTC
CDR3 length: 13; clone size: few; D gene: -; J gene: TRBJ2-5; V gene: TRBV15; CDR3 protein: CATSNGHQETQYF; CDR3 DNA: TGTGCCACCAGCAATGGGCACCAAGAGACCCAGTACTTC
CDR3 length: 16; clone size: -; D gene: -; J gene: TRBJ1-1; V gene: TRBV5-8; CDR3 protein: CASSLGDTYMNTEAFF; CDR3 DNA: TGTGCCAGCAGCTTGGGGGACACATACATGAACACTGAAGCTTTCTTT
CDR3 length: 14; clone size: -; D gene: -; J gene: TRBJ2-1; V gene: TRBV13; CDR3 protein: CASSLGLQYNEQFF; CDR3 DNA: TGTGCCAGCAGCTTAGGCCTTCAGTACAATGAGCAGTTCTTC
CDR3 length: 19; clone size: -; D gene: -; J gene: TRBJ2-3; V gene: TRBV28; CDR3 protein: CASSQSPLVSALSTDTQYF; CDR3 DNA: TGTGCCAGCAGTCAATCCCCACTAGTCTCGGCTCTTAGCACAGATACGCAGTATTTT
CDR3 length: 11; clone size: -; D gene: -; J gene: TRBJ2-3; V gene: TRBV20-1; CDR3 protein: CSALLTDTQYF; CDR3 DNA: TGCAGTGCCCTCCTAACAGATACGCAGTATTTT
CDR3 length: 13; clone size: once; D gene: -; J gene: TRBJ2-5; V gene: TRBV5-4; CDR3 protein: CASSPQYEETQYF; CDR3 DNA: TGTGCCAGCAGCCCTCAGTACGAAGAGACCCAGTACTTC
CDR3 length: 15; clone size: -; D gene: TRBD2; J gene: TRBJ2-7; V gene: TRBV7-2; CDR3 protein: CASSPLASGSEEQYF; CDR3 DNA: TGTGCCAGCAGCCCCCTGGCTAGCGGGAGTGAGGAGCAGTACTTC
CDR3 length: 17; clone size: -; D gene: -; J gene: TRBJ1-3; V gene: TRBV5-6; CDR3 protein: CASSPLGGEIAGNTIYF; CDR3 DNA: TGTGCCAGCAGCCCCTTGGGGGGGGAGATTGCTGGAAACACCATATATTTT
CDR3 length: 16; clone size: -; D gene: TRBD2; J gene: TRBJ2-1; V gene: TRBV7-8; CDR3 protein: CASSLGTSGAYNEQFF; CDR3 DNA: TGTGCCAGCAGCTTAGGGACTAGCGGGGCCTACAATGAGCAGTTCTTC
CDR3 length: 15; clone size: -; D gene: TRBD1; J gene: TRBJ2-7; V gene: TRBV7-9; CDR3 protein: CASSARRTGVHEQYF; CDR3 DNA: TGTGCCAGCAGCGCTAGACGGACAGGGGTCCACGAGCAGTACTTC
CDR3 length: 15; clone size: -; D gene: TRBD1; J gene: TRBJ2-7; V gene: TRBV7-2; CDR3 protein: CASSLGRQGFYEQYF; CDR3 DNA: TGTGCCAGCAGCTTAGGTCGACAGGGGTTCTACGAGCAGTACTTC
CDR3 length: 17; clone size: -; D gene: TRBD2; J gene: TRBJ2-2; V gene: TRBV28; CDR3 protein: CASKAPSGSSGTGELFF; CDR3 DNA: TGTGCCAGCAAGGCGCCTAGCGGGAGTAGCGGCACCGGGGAGCTGTTTTTT
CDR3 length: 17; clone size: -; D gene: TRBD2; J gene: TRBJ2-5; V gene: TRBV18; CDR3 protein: CASSPRPGTTSGETQYF; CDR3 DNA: TGTGCCAGCTCACCACGTCCTGGGACTACCTCCGGAGAGACCCAGTACTTC
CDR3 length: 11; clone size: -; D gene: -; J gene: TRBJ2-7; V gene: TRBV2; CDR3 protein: CASRRSYEQYF; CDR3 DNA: TGTGCCAGCCGTCGGTCCTACGAGCAGTACTTC
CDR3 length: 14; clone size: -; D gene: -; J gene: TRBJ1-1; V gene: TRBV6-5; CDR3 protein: CASSYRVRDTEAFF; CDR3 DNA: TGTGCCAGCAGCTACAGGGTCAGGGACACTGAAGCTTTCTTT
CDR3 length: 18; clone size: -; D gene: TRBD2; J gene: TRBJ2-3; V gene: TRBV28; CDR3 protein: CASMPSPTSGRGTDTQYF; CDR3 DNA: TGTGCCAGCATGCCAAGCCCGACTAGCGGGAGGGGTACAGATACGCAGTATTTT
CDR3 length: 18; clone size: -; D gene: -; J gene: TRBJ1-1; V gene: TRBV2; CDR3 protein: CASSELGGGYWSGTEAFF; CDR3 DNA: TGTGCCAGCAGTGAATTGGGGGGGGGATATTGGTCGGGAACTGAAGCTTTCTTT
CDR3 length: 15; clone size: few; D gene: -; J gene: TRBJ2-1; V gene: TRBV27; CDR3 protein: CASAFFPGLNNEQFF; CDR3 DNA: TGTGCCAGCGCTTTCTTCCCCGGGTTAAACAATGAGCAGTTCTTC
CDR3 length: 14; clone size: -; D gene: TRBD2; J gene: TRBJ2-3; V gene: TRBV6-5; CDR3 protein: CASVGRGGTDTQYF; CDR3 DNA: TGTGCCAGCGTCGGCCGGGGGGGGACAGATACGCAGTATTTT
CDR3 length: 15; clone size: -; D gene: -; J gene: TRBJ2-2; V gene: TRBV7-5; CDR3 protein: CARSTAGEDTGELFF; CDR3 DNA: TGTGCCAGAAGCACTGCGGGAGAGGACACCGGGGAGCTGTTTTTT
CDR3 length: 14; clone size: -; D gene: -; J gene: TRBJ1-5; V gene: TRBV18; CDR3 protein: CASSPGGKGQPQHF; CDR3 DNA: TGTGCCAGCTCACCGGGAGGGAAAGGGCAGCCCCAGCATTTT
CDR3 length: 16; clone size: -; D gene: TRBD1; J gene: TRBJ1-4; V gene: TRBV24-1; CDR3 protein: CATRPNRQGTNEKLFF; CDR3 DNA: TGTGCCACCAGACCCAACCGACAGGGGACTAATGAAAAACTGTTTTTT
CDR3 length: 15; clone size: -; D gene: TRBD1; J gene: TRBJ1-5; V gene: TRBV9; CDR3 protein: CASSSGQASNQPQHF; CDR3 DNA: TGTGCCAGCAGCTCGGGACAGGCCTCTAATCAGCCCCAGCATTTT
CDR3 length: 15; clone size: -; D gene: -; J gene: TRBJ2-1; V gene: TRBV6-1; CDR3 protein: CASSEYGSHYNEQFF; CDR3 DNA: TGTGCCAGCAGTGAATATGGCTCCCACTACAATGAGCAGTTCTTC
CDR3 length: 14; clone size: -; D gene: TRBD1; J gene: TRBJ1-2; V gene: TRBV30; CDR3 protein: CAWSLPPTGRSYTF; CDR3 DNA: TGTGCCTGGAGCTTACCCCCGACAGGGAGGAGCTACACCTTC
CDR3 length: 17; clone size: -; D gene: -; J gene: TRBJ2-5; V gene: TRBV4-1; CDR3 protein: CASSQDQYVGGGETQYF; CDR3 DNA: TGCGCCAGCAGCCAAGATCAGTATGTGGGAGGAGGGGAGACCCAGTACTTC
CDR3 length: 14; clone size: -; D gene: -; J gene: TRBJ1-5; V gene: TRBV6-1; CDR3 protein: CASIEQGGTQPQHF; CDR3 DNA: TGTGCCAGCATTGAACAGGGAGGTACTCAGCCCCAGCATTTT
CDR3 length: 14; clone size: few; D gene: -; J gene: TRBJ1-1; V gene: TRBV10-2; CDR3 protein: CATQGQNMNTEAFF; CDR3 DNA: TGCGCCACCCAAGGACAGAATATGAACACTGAAGCTTTCTTT
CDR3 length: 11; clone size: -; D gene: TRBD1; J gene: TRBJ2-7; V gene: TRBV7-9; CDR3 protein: CAADRGYEQYF; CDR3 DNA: TGTGCCGCGGACAGGGGATACGAGCAGTACTTC
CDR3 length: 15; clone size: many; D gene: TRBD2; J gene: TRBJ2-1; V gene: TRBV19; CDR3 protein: CASSNTVSGKNEQFF; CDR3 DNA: TGTGCCAGTAGTAATACCGTTAGCGGGAAGAATGAGCAGTTCTTC
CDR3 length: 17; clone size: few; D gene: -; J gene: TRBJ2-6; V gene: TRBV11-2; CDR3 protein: CASSSGTYASGANVLTF; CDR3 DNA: TGTGCCAGCAGTTCCGGGACTTATGCTTCCGGGGCCAACGTCCTGACTTTC
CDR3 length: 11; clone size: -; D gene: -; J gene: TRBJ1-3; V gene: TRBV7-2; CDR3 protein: CASTLGNTIYF; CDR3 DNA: TGTGCCAGCACCCTCGGAAACACCATATATTTT
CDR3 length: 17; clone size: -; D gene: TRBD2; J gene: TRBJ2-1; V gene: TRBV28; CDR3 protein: CASSLYGLAETYNEQFF; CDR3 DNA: TGTGCCAGCAGTCTATATGGACTAGCGGAAACCTACAATGAGCAGTTCTTC
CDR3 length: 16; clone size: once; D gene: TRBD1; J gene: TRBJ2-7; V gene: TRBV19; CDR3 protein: CASSPTPGQGIYEQYF; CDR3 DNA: TGTGCCAGTAGTCCAACGCCGGGACAGGGCATCTACGAGCAGTACTTC
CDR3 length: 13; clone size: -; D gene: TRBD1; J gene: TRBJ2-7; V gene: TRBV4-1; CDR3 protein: CASSPDRVHEQYF; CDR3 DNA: TGCGCCAGCAGCCCGGACAGGGTCCACGAGCAGTACTTC